Listed below are T cell receptor beta chains from one sample, sequenced in a study of cytomegalovirus exposure and HLA in healthy donors. The table came from immunoSEQ multiplex PCR; TCRdb's copy has only in-frame clones and leaves some out. The sample has around 150,000 clones; approximately 79% are singletons. Sequenced material: PBMCs. The receptors shown here come from a man aged 40-55 years in good health and CMV-seropositive. The CDR3 runs from the conserved cysteine through the conserved F or W. A D gene is named only where the DNA matches it firmly. The size entry is marked missing in some rows and otherwise reads once, few, many or a size class.

j_gene: TRBJ2-1; abundance: -; d_gene: TRBD2; v_gene: TRBV10-1; CDR3nt: TGCGCCAGCAGTCCTAGCGGAGGCGGCAATGAGCAGTTCTTC; CDR3aa: CASSPSGGGNEQFF
j_gene: TRBJ2-7; abundance: -; d_gene: -; v_gene: TRBV25-1; CDR3nt: TGTGCCAGCAGTGAATGGGCAGACCCTTCCTACGAGCAGTACTTC; CDR3aa: CASSEWADPSYEQYF
j_gene: TRBJ2-7; abundance: -; d_gene: TRBD1; v_gene: TRBV19; CDR3nt: TGTGCCAGTAGTCCGGCCGCGACAGGGAGCTACGAGCAGTACTTC; CDR3aa: CASSPAATGSYEQYF
j_gene: TRBJ1-1; abundance: -; d_gene: -; v_gene: TRBV9; CDR3nt: TGTGCCAGCAGCCTCGCCGCGGACACTGAAGCTTTCTTT; CDR3aa: CASSLAADTEAFF
j_gene: TRBJ2-1; abundance: -; d_gene: -; v_gene: TRBV9; CDR3nt: TGTGCCAGCAGCTCACCCCCTCCGGGAGCCCTCTACAATGAGCAGTTCTTC; CDR3aa: CASSSPPPGALYNEQFF
j_gene: TRBJ1-1; abundance: once; d_gene: -; v_gene: TRBV11-3; CDR3nt: TGTGCCAGCAGCGCCCTTAGGAACACTGAAGCTTTCTTT; CDR3aa: CASSALRNTEAFF
j_gene: TRBJ2-7; abundance: once; d_gene: -; v_gene: TRBV9; CDR3nt: TGTGCCAGCAGCGTAGCTCCATTTCAGGGCAACGAGCAGTACTTC; CDR3aa: CASSVAPFQGNEQYF
j_gene: TRBJ1-2; abundance: -; d_gene: -; v_gene: TRBV18; CDR3nt: TGTGCCAGCTCACCGGTTATTGGGGGCTCCGCAATCTATGGCTACACCTTC; CDR3aa: CASSPVIGGSAIYGYTF
j_gene: TRBJ2-1; abundance: -; d_gene: -; v_gene: TRBV5-1; CDR3nt: TGCGCCAGCACCCCCGGACGGGGTTACAATGAGCAGTTCTTC; CDR3aa: CASTPGRGYNEQFF
j_gene: TRBJ1-2; abundance: few; d_gene: TRBD1; v_gene: TRBV6-1; CDR3nt: TGTGCCAGCAGTCCCCGGGACAGGGGCGGCTACACCTTC; CDR3aa: CASSPRDRGGYTF
j_gene: TRBJ1-1; abundance: -; d_gene: TRBD1; v_gene: TRBV28; CDR3nt: TGTGCCAGCAGTTTATCAGACAGGGGTGAAGCTTTCTTT; CDR3aa: CASSLSDRGEAFF
j_gene: TRBJ2-1; abundance: -; d_gene: TRBD2; v_gene: TRBV19; CDR3nt: TGTGCCAGTCATGGGGGCGGGAGGGCCCTCTACAATGAGCAGTTCTTC; CDR3aa: CASHGGGRALYNEQFF
j_gene: TRBJ2-5; abundance: -; d_gene: -; v_gene: TRBV5-1; CDR3nt: TGCGCCAGCAGCCCTGTAGCGGCAGCGGAGACCCAGTACTTC; CDR3aa: CASSPVAAAETQYF
j_gene: TRBJ2-1; abundance: few; d_gene: TRBD2; v_gene: TRBV5-1; CDR3nt: TGCGCCAGCAGCTTACCCACTAGCGGGAGCATCGGGGAAAATGAGCAGTTCTTC; CDR3aa: CASSLPTSGSIGENEQFF
j_gene: TRBJ2-1; abundance: -; d_gene: -; v_gene: TRBV12-5; CDR3nt: TGTGCTAGTGGTTTGGTACCCTCTCTGACAGTGAACTCCTACAATGAGCAGTTCTTC; CDR3aa: CASGLVPSLTVNSYNEQFF
j_gene: TRBJ1-3; abundance: -; d_gene: -; v_gene: TRBV7-2; CDR3nt: TGTGCCAGCAGCTCTATCCGAAACACCATATATTTT; CDR3aa: CASSSIRNTIYF
j_gene: TRBJ2-2; abundance: -; d_gene: -; v_gene: TRBV2; CDR3nt: TGTGCCAGCAAGCGTCTTCTCACCGGGGAGCTGTTTTTT; CDR3aa: CASKRLLTGELFF
j_gene: TRBJ1-4; abundance: -; d_gene: TRBD1; v_gene: TRBV28; CDR3nt: TGTGCCAGCAGTCCCCGGACAGGAGAAACGGTGCAACTGTTTTTT; CDR3aa: CASSPRTGETVQLFF
j_gene: TRBJ2-7; abundance: -; d_gene: -; v_gene: TRBV7-3; CDR3nt: TGTGCCAGCAGCCCAGGGCCTCAAAGATACGAGCAGTACTTC; CDR3aa: CASSPGPQRYEQYF
j_gene: TRBJ2-1; abundance: -; d_gene: TRBD2; v_gene: TRBV10-2; CDR3nt: TGCGCCAGCAACCTAGCGGGGCTATACAATGAGCAGTTCTTC; CDR3aa: CASNLAGLYNEQFF
j_gene: TRBJ2-7; abundance: -; d_gene: TRBD2; v_gene: TRBV27; CDR3nt: TGTGCCAGCAGTTTGGGGAGGGCCTACGAGCAGTACTTC; CDR3aa: CASSLGRAYEQYF
j_gene: TRBJ2-7; abundance: -; d_gene: TRBD2; v_gene: TRBV15; CDR3nt: TGTGCCACCAGCAGAGATCCTAGCGGTCCCTACGAGCAGTACTTC; CDR3aa: CATSRDPSGPYEQYF
j_gene: TRBJ2-5; abundance: -; d_gene: -; v_gene: TRBV30; CDR3nt: TGTGCCTGGAGTGGGCTAGCCCGCGGGGAGACCCAGTACTTC; CDR3aa: CAWSGLARGETQYF
j_gene: TRBJ1-2; abundance: few; d_gene: -; v_gene: TRBV7-9; CDR3nt: TGTGCCAGCAGCTCTCTTATGTCCCCAGGCCACGGCTACACCTTC; CDR3aa: CASSSLMSPGHGYTF
j_gene: TRBJ2-1; abundance: -; d_gene: -; v_gene: TRBV7-9; CDR3nt: TGTGCCAGCAGCTATCGGGGGTACGGGTCCTACAATGAGCAGTTCTTC; CDR3aa: CASSYRGYGSYNEQFF
j_gene: TRBJ2-1; abundance: -; d_gene: TRBD2; v_gene: TRBV5-1; CDR3nt: TGCGCCAGCAGTCGGACTAGCGGGAGCTCCTACAATGAGCAGTTCTTC; CDR3aa: CASSRTSGSSYNEQFF
j_gene: TRBJ2-7; abundance: -; d_gene: -; v_gene: TRBV7-3; CDR3nt: TGTGCCAGCAGCTTAGGAGGGTCCGAGCAGTACTTC; CDR3aa: CASSLGGSEQYF
j_gene: TRBJ2-7; abundance: -; d_gene: -; v_gene: TRBV5-6; CDR3nt: TGTGCCAGCAGCGGGGAACTAGTCACCTACGAGCAGTACTTC; CDR3aa: CASSGELVTYEQYF
j_gene: TRBJ2-7; abundance: -; d_gene: TRBD1; v_gene: TRBV5-1; CDR3nt: TGCGCCAGCAGCTTGGCTGCCGGGACAGGGTTTGAGCAGTACTTC; CDR3aa: CASSLAAGTGFEQYF
j_gene: TRBJ2-1; abundance: -; d_gene: TRBD1; v_gene: TRBV6-6; CDR3nt: TGTGCCAGCAGTTCCCGGGACAGGGCCTACAATGAGCAGTTCTTC; CDR3aa: CASSSRDRAYNEQFF
j_gene: TRBJ2-7; abundance: -; d_gene: TRBD2; v_gene: TRBV28; CDR3nt: TGTGCCAGCAGTTTGGTTAGCGGGACCTACGAGCAGTACTTC; CDR3aa: CASSLVSGTYEQYF
j_gene: TRBJ2-1; abundance: -; d_gene: TRBD2; v_gene: TRBV14; CDR3nt: TGTGCCAGCAGCCCTGTTTCTAGCGGGGGAAACAATGAGCAGTTCTTC; CDR3aa: CASSPVSSGGNNEQFF
j_gene: TRBJ2-3; abundance: -; d_gene: -; v_gene: TRBV9; CDR3nt: TGTGCCAGCAGCGTAGACAAGGGGGTGGATACGCAGTATTTT; CDR3aa: CASSVDKGVDTQYF
j_gene: TRBJ2-7; abundance: -; d_gene: -; v_gene: TRBV6-5; CDR3nt: TGTGCCAGCAGTTACACACGGAGCTACGAGCAGTACTTC; CDR3aa: CASSYTRSYEQYF
j_gene: TRBJ1-2; abundance: -; d_gene: -; v_gene: TRBV6-6; CDR3nt: TGTGCCAGCAGTTACGCCAGGGGTCTTAACTATGGCTACACCTTC; CDR3aa: CASSYARGLNYGYTF
j_gene: TRBJ2-1; abundance: -; d_gene: TRBD2; v_gene: TRBV28; CDR3nt: TGTGCCAGCCTAGCGGGACTAGCGTACAATGAGCAGTTCTTC; CDR3aa: CASLAGLAYNEQFF
j_gene: TRBJ2-7; abundance: few; d_gene: -; v_gene: TRBV6-1; CDR3nt: TGTGCCAGCAGAGTACAGAGCCTTATGTACGAGCAGTACTTC; CDR3aa: CASRVQSLMYEQYF
j_gene: TRBJ1-1; abundance: -; d_gene: -; v_gene: TRBV7-9; CDR3nt: TGTGCCAGCAGACCAGGAATGACTGAAGCTTTCTTT; CDR3aa: CASRPGMTEAFF
j_gene: TRBJ2-2; abundance: -; d_gene: TRBD1; v_gene: TRBV9; CDR3nt: TGTGCCAGCAGCGCACTGACAGGGGACACCGGGGAGCTGTTTTTT; CDR3aa: CASSALTGDTGELFF
j_gene: TRBJ2-1; abundance: -; d_gene: TRBD2; v_gene: TRBV4-2; CDR3nt: TGTGCCAGCAGCCAAGAATTTCGAGCGGGAGGGCCCCACAATGAGCAGTTCTTC; CDR3aa: CASSQEFRAGGPHNEQFF
j_gene: TRBJ2-2; abundance: -; d_gene: TRBD1; v_gene: TRBV7-9; CDR3nt: TGTGCCAGCAGCAAAAACACAGGGGGCTACGCCGGGGAGCTGTTTTTT; CDR3aa: CASSKNTGGYAGELFF
j_gene: TRBJ2-2; abundance: -; d_gene: -; v_gene: TRBV5-4; CDR3nt: TGTGCCAGCAGCTTGGCAGGGGCCGGGCCCGGGGAGCTGTTTTTT; CDR3aa: CASSLAGAGPGELFF
j_gene: TRBJ2-4; abundance: few; d_gene: TRBD2; v_gene: TRBV18; CDR3nt: TGTGCCAGCTCACCGCCGGGGGGTGAAAACATTCAGTACTTC; CDR3aa: CASSPPGGENIQYF
j_gene: TRBJ2-7; abundance: -; d_gene: -; v_gene: TRBV5-4; CDR3nt: TGTGCCAGCAGCGGAAGAAGTGTATATAGGAGCTCCTACGAGCAGTACTTC; CDR3aa: CASSGRSVYRSSYEQYF
j_gene: TRBJ1-1; abundance: once; d_gene: -; v_gene: TRBV28; CDR3nt: TGTGCCAGCAGTGTGGAGATCTTTCAGAGGACTGAAGCTTTCTTT; CDR3aa: CASSVEIFQRTEAFF
j_gene: TRBJ2-7; abundance: -; d_gene: -; v_gene: TRBV9; CDR3nt: TGTGCCAGCAGCGTAGAGACAGGGGGCGGCGGGGGGGCTGCATCTACTGGCTACGAGCAGTACTTC; CDR3aa: CASSVETGGGGGAASTGYEQYF
j_gene: TRBJ1-5; abundance: -; d_gene: -; v_gene: TRBV6-5; CDR3nt: TGTGCCAGCAGTGAAAATGCAGTGTCCCAGCATTTT; CDR3aa: CASSENAVSQHF
j_gene: TRBJ1-4; abundance: -; d_gene: -; v_gene: TRBV7-9; CDR3nt: TGTTCCAGCAGCCCCAGACAGTCTGCAACTAATGAAAAACTGTTTTTT; CDR3aa: CSSSPRQSATNEKLFF